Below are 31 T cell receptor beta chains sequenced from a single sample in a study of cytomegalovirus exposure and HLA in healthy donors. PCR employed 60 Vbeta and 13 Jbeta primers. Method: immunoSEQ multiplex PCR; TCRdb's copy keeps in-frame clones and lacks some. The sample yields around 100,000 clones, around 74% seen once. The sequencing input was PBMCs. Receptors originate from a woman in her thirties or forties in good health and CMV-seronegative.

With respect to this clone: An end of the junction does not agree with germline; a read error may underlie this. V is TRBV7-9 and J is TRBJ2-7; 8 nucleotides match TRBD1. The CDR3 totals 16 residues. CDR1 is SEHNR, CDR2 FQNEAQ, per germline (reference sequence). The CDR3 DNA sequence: TGTTCCAGCAGCTTAGGGGTCGGACAGGGTAGCTACGAGCAGTACTTC. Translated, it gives CSSSLGVGQGSYEQYF.

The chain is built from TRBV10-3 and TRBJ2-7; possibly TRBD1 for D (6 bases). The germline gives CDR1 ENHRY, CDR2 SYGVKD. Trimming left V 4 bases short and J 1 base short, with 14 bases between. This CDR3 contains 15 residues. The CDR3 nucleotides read TGTGCCATCAGTGGGGACAATCAGAGATCCTACGAGCAGTACTTC. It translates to CAISGDNQRSYEQYF.

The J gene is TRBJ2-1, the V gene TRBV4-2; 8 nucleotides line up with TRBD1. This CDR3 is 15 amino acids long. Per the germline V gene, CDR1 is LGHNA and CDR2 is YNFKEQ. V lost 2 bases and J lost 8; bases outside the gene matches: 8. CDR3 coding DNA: TGTGCCAGCAGCCAAACCGGACAGGGAGCCGATGAGCAGTTCTTC. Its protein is CASSQTGQGADEQFF.

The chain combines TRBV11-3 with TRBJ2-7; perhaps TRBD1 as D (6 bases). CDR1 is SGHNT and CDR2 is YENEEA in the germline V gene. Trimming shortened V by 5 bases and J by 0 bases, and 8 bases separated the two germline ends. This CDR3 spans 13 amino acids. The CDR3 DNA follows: TGTGCCAGCAGCGTGGACAGCTCCTACGAGCAGTACTTC. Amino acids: CASSVDSSYEQYF.

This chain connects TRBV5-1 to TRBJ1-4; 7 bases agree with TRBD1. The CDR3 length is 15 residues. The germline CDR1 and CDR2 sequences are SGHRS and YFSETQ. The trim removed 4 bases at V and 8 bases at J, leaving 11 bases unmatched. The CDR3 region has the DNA TGCGCCAGCAGCGAACAGGGGAGAAGGACGGAAAAACTGTTTTTT. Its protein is CASSEQGRRTEKLFF.

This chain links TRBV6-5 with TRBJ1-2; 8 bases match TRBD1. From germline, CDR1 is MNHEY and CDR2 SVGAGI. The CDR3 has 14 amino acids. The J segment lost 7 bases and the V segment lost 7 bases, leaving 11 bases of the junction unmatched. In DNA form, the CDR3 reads TGTGCCAGCATTCGGACAGGGAAGACTGGTGGCTACACCTTC. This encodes CASIRTGKTGGYTF.

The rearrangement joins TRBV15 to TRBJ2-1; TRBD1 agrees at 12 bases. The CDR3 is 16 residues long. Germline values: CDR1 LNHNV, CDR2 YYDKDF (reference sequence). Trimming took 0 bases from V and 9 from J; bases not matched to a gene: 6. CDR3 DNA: TGTGCCACCAGCAGAGACCCGGGACAGGGGGCGATTGAGCAGTTCTTC. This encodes CATSRDPGQGAIEQFF.

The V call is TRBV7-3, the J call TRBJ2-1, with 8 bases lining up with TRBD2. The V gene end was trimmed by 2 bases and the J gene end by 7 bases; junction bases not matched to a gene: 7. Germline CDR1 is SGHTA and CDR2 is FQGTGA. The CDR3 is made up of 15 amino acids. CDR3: CASSLDQREWNEQFF. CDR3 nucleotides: TGTGCCAGCAGCTTAGACCAGCGGGAGTGGAATGAGCAGTTCTTC.

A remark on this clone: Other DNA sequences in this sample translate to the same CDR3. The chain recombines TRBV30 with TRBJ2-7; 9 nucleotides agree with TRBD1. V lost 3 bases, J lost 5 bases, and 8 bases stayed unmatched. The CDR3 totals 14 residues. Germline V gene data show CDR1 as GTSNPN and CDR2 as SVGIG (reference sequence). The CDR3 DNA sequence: TGTGCCTGGAGCCCGGGACAGGGATTTGACGAGCAGTACTTC. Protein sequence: CAWSPGQGFDEQYF.

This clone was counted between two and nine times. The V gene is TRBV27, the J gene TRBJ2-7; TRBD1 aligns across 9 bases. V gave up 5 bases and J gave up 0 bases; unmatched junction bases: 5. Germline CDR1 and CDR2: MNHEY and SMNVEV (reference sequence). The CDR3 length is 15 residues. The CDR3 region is CASSPRTGVSYEQYF. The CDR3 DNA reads TGTGCCAGCAGTCCCCGGACAGGGGTCTCCTACGAGCAGTACTTC.

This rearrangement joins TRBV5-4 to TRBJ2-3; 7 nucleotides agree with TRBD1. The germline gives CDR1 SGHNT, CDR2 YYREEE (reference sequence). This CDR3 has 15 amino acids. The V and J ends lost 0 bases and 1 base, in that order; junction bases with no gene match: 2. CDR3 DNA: TGTGCCAGCAGCTTGGCTGGACAGGGCACAGATACGCAGTATTTT. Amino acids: CASSLAGQGTDTQYF.

The CDR3 nucleotides read TGTGCCGGCCTCCGTGGAGGCAACTATGGCTACACCTTC. As protein: CAGLRGGNYGYTF. The chain has TRBV7-9 and TRBJ1-2; no reliable D call. Trimming stripped 11 bases from V and 2 bases from J, with 15 bases between. CDR3 length equals 13 residues. The germline gives CDR1 SEHNR, CDR2 FQNEAQ (reference sequence). Variable domain in full (rest from reference TRBV7-9 and TRBJ1-2): DTGVSQNPRHKITKRGQNVTFRCDPISEHNRLYWYRQTLGQGPEFLTYFQNEAQLEKSRLLSDRFSAERPKGSFSTLEIQRTEQGDSAMYLCAGLRGGNYGYTFGSGTRLTVV.

The CDR3 sequence: CASSTPGSYEQYF. The CDR3 coding sequence is TGCGCCAGCAGCACCCCCGGTTCCTACGAGCAGTACTTC. The V gene is TRBV5-1, the J gene TRBJ2-7, with D unresolved. CDR3 length: 13 amino acids. The V end lost 4 bases, the J end lost 1 base, and 9 bases lay between the germline ends. Germline CDR1 reads SGHRS; CDR2 reads YFSETQ.

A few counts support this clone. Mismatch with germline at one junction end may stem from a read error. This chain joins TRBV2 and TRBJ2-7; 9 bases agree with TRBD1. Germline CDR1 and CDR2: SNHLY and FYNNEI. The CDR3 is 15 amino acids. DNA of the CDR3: TGTGCCACCAGTGATGGGACAGGGTTGGCCTACGAGCAGTACTTC. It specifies CATSDGTGLAYEQYF. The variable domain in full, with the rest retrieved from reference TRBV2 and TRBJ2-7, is EPEVTQTPSHQVTQMGQEVILRCVPISNHLYFYWYRQILGQKVEFLVSFYNNEISEKSEIFDDQFSVERPDGSNFTLKIRSTKLEDSAMYFCATSDGTGLAYEQYFGPGTRLTVT.

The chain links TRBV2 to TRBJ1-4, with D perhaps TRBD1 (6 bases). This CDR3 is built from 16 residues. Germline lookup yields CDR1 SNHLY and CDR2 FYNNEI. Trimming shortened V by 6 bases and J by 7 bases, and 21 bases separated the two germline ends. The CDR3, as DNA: TGTGCCAGCAGACGAAGGGGGACAAATTTTGGTGAAAAACTGTTTTTT. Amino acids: CASRRRGTNFGEKLFF.

CDR3 nucleotides: TGTGCCAGCAGCAAAGCGGACAGAAACACCGGGGAGCTGTTTTTT. Amino acid sequence: CASSKADRNTGELFF. The rearrangement links TRBV21-1 to TRBJ2-2; no DNA check was done on the table's D call, TRBD1. TRBV21-1 is classified as a pseudogene. The CDR3 has 15 residues.

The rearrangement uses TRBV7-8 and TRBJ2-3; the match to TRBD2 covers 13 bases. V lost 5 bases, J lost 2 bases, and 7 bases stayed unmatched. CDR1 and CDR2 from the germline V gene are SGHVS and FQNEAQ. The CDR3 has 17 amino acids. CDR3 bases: TGTGCCAGCAGCCTACGACTAGCGGGGGGATTCACAGATACGCAGTATTTT. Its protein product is CASSLRLAGGFTDTQYF.

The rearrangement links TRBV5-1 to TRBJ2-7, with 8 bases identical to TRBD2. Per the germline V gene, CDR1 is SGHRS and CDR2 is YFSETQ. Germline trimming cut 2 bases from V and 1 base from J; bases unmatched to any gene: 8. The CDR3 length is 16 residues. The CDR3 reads CASSLQSGSPSYEQYF. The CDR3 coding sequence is TGCGCCAGCAGCTTACAAAGCGGGAGCCCTTCCTACGAGCAGTACTTC.

CDR3 bases: TGTGCCAGCAGTTACGGACTAGCGGGAAGCAATGAGCAGTTCTTC. Translation gives CASSYGLAGSNEQFF. This chain joins TRBV6-5 and TRBJ2-1; TRBD2 matches 12 bases. The CDR3 consists of 15 residues. Trimming at V came to 2 bases and at J to 6 bases, leaving 2 bases not matched to a gene. Looked up from germline, CDR1 is MNHEY and CDR2 is SVGAGI.

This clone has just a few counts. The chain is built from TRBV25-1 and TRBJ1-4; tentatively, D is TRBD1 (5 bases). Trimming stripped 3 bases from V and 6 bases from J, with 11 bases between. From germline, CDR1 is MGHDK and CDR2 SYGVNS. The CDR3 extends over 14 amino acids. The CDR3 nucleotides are TGTGCCAGCAGTGAGACCCTACAGGATGAAAAACTGTTTTTT. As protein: CASSETLQDEKLFF.

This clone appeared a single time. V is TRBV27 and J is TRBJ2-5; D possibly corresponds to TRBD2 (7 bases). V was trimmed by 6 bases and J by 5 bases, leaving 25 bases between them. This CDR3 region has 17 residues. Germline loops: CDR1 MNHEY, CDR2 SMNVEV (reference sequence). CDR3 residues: CASSRWGREGVGETQYF. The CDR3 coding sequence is TGTGCCAGCAGCCGCTGGGGGAGGGAGGGGGTTGGGGAGACCCAGTACTTC.

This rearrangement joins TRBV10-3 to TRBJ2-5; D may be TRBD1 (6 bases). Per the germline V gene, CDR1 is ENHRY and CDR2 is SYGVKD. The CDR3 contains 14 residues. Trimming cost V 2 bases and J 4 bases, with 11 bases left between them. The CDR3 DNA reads TGTGCCATCAGTGAGCAGGGGACAAGAGAGACCCAGTACTTC. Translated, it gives CAISEQGTRETQYF.

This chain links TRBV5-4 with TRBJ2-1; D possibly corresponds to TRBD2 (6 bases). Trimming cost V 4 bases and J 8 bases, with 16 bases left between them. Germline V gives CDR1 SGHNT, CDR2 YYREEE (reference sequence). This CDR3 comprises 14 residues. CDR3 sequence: CASSPGTYPHEQFF. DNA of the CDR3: TGTGCCAGCAGCCCAGGGACTTACCCCCATGAGCAGTTCTTC.

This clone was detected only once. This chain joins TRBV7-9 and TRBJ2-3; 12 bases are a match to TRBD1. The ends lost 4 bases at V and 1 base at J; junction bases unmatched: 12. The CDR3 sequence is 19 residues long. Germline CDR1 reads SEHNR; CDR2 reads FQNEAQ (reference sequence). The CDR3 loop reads CASSSPPGQGAVGTDTQYF. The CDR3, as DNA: TGTGCCAGCAGCTCTCCTCCGGGACAGGGGGCGGTGGGCACAGATACGCAGTATTTT.

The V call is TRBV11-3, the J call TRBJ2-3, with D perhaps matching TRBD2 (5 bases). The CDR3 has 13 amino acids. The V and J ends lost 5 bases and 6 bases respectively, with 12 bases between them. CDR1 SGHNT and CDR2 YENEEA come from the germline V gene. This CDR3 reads CASSRNSADTQYF. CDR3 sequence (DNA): TGTGCCAGCAGCAGAAATAGCGCGGATACGCAGTATTTT. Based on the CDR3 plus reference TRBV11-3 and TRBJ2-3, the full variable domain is EAGVVQSPRYKIIEKKQPVAFWCNPISGHNTLYWYLQNLGQGPELLIRYENEEAVDDSQLPKDRFSAERLKGVDSTLKIQPAELGDSAVYLCASSRNSADTQYFGPGTRLTVL.

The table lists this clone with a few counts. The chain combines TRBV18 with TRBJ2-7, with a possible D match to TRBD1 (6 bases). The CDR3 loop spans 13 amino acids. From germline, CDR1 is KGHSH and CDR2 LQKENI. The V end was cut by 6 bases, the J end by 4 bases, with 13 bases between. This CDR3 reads CASSRQEKYEQYF. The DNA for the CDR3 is TGTGCCAGCTCGCGACAGGAGAAATACGAGCAGTACTTC.

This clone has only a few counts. The CDR3 DNA follows: TGTGCCAGCAGCCTACAGGGTTGGGGGGAGACCCAGTACTTC. Its protein is CASSLQGWGETQYF. The chain employs TRBV4-2 and TRBJ2-5, with D tentatively TRBD1 (6 bases). Germline loops: CDR1 LGHNA, CDR2 YNFKEQ. V gave up 4 bases and J gave up 5 bases, with 14 bases separating them. CDR3 length: 14 amino acids.

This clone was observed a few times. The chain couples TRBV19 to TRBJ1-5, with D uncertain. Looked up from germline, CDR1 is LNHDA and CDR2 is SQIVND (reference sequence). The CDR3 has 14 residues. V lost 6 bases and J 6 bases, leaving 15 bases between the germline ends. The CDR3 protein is CASSPRTGSQPQHF. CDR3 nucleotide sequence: TGTGCCAGTAGCCCACGGACGGGGAGTCAGCCCCAGCATTTT.

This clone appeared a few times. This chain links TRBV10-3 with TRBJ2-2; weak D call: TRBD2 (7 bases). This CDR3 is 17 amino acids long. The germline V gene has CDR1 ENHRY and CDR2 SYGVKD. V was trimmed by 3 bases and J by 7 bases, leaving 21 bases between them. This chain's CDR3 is CAISERSGGGRGGELFF. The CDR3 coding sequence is TGTGCCATCAGTGAAAGGAGTGGGGGGGGCCGAGGCGGGGAGCTGTTTTTT.

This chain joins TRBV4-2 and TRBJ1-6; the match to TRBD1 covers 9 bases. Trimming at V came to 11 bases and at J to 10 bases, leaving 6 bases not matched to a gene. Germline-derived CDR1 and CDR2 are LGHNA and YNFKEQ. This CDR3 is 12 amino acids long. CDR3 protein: CAGGTGRSPLHF. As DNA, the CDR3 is TGTGCCGGGGGGACAGGGCGATCACCCCTCCACTTT.

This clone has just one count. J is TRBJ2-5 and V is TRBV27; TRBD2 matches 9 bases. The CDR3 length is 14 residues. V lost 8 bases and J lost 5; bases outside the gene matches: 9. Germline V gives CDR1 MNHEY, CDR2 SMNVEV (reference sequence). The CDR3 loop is CASRERGRAETQYF. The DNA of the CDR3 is TGTGCCAGCCGGGAGCGCGGGAGGGCCGAGACCCAGTACTTC.